This T cell receptor beta chain appears in the sequencing data of a study of T cell responses to AZD1222 COVID-19 vaccine. This CDR3 comprises 16 residues. Germline V lookup: CDR1 SGHVS, CDR2 FQNEAQ. V was clipped by 0 bases and J by 2 bases, with 10 bases between them. Method: immunoSEQ multiplex PCR; TCRdb's copy keeps in-frame clones and lacks some. The sample consists of approximately 190,000 clones, roughly 92% of them appearing once. Here the sequenced sample was peripheral blood, taken on day 0 of AZD1222 vaccination. The source is an adult in good health. The genes are TRBV7-8 and TRBJ1-4; TRBD1 might be the D (5 bases). CDR3 region: CASSLALGATNEKLFF. The CDR3 DNA sequence: TGTGCCAGCAGCTTAGCGCTTGGGGCTACTAATGAAAAACTGTTTTTT.